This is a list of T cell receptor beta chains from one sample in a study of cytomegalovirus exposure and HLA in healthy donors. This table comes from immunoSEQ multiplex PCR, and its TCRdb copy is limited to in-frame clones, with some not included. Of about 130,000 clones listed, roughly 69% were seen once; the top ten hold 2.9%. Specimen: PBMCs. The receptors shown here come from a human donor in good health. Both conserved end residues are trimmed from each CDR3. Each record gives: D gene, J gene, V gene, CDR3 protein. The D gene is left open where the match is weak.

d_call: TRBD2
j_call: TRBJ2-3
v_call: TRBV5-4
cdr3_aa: ASSVKREVSTDTQY

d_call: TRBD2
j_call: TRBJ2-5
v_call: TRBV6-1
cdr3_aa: ASSDVSGSITEQY

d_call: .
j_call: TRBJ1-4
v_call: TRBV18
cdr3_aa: ASSPYQSGDSEKLF

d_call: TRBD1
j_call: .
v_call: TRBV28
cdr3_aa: ASRRFRDSYEQY

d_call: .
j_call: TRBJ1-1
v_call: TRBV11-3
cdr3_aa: ASSWQRSEAF

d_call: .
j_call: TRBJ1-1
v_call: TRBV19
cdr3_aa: ASSSKRGNGNTEAF

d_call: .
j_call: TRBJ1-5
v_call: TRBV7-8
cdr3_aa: ASSLGPSQPQH

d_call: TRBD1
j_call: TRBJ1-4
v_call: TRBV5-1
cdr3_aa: ASSLGQGNEKLF

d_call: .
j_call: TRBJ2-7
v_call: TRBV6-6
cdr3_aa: ASSYPPLVGYEQY

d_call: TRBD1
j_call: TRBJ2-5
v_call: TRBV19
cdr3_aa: ASSADRGGETQY

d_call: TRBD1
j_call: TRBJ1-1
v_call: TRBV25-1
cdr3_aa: ASSLTGGYTEAF

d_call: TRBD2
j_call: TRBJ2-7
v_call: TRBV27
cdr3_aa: ASSFTASGSYEQY

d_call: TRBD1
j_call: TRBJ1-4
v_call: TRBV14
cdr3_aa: ASSQVYRGATNEKLF

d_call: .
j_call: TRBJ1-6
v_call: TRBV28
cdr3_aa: ASSRGFDNSPLH

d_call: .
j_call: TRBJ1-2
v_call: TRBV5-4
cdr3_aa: ASTLGQGREGYT

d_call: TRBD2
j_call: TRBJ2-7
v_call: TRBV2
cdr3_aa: ASRLGLAGGLDEQY

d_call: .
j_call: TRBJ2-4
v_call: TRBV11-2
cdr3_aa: ASSFPGGLAKNIQY

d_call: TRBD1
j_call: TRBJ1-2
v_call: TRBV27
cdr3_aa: ASSLSMRTGYGYT

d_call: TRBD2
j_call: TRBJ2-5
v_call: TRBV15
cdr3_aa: ATSRGDLAGGGQETQY

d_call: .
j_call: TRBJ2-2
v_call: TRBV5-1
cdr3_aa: ASSPGVAATGELF

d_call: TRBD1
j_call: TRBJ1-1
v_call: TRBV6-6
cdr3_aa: ASNPPGQGNEAF

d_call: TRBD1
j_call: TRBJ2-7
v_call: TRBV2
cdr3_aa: ATGTGGDEQY

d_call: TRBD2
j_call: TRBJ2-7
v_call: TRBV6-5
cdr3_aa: ASSRLAGVFYEQY

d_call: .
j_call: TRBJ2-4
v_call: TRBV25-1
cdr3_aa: ASSQGDSQY

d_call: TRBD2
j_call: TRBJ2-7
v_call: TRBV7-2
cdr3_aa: ASSSQLAAGEQY

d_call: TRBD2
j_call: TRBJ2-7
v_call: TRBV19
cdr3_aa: ASRGTSGGVGEQY

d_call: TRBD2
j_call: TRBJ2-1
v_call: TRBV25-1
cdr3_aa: ASQLAGGLNFYNEQF

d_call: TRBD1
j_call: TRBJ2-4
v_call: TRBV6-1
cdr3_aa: ASRRQGEQNIQY